The 21 T cell receptor beta chains reported below all come from one sample, sequenced in a study of T cell responses to AZD1222 COVID-19 vaccine. The table came from immunoSEQ multiplex PCR; TCRdb's copy has only in-frame clones and leaves some out. The repertoire holds 90,000 to 150,000 clones, with 80% to 90% as singletons. The source was peripheral blood, collected on day 0 of AZD1222 vaccination. These receptors all come from an adult in good health.

The genes are TRBV7-9 and TRBJ1-1; the D is unclear. Germline V CDR1 and CDR2: SEHNR, FQNEAQ (reference sequence). This CDR3 is 16 amino acids long. The V end was cut by 5 bases, the J end by 3 bases, with 19 bases between. As DNA, the CDR3 is TGTGCCAGCAGCGACTTGGGGTCATTCGGGGACACTGAAGCTTTCTTT. This codes for CASSDLGSFGDTEAFF.

The chain is built from TRBV9 and TRBJ2-2; D ambiguous. Germline V gives CDR1 SGDLS, CDR2 YYNGEE. The CDR3 has 14 amino acids. Trimming cost V 0 bases and J 6 bases, with 9 bases left between them. CDR3 in DNA: TGTGCCAGCAGCGTAGCATTCGGTGCCGGGGAGCTGTTTTTT. It specifies CASSVAFGAGELFF. The full variable domain, its missing parts supplied by reference TRBV9 and TRBJ2-2, is DSGVTQTPKHLITATGQRVTLRCSPRSGDLSVYWYQQSLDQGLQFLIQYYNGEERAKGNILERFSAQQFPDLHSELNLSSLELGDSALYFCASSVAFGAGELFFGEGSRLTVL.

The J gene is TRBJ2-2, the V gene TRBV12-5; D call uncertain. Trimming removed 0 bases from V and 3 bases from J, with 11 bases in between. The CDR3 has 16 residues. CDR1 and CDR2 (germline): LGHNT, FRNRAP. DNA of the CDR3: TGTGCTAGTGGTTTGGTACTTGGCCAGGACACCGGGGAGCTGTTTTTT. It codes for CASGLVLGQDTGELFF.

The chain links TRBV5-5 to TRBJ1-2; a possible D gene is TRBD1 (6 bases). Germline V gene data show CDR1 as SGHKS and CDR2 as YYEKEE (reference sequence). This CDR3 region has 12 residues. The V end was cut by 5 bases, the J end by 4 bases, with 9 bases between. CDR3 protein: CASRQGSYGYTF. In nucleotides, the CDR3 is TGTGCCAGCAGGCAGGGGAGCTATGGCTACACCTTC.

The chain joins TRBV18 to TRBJ1-1; D unresolved. Germline lookup yields CDR1 KGHSH and CDR2 LQKENI. Trimming left V 5 bases short and J 1 base short, with 11 bases between. This CDR3 has 14 amino acids. The CDR3 protein is CASSEIIGNTEAFF. The CDR3 region has the DNA TGTGCCAGCTCAGAAATAATAGGGAACACTGAAGCTTTCTTT.

The rearrangement uses TRBV3-1 (or the pseudogene TRBV3-2) and TRBJ1-1; weak D call: TRBD1 (5 bases). CDR1 is LGHDT and CDR2 is YNNKEL in the germline V gene (reference sequence). V was pared by 1 base and J by 11 bases, with 11 bases between. This CDR3 spans 12 amino acids. This chain's CDR3 is CASSQAREGAFF. CDR3 in DNA: TGTGCCAGCAGCCAAGCCAGGGAAGGGGCTTTCTTT.

J is TRBJ2-7 and V is TRBV10-3, with a tentative D call TRBD2 (7 bases). The CDR3 sequence is 12 residues long. Per the germline V gene, CDR1 is ENHRY and CDR2 is SYGVKD. Between the trimmed V and J ends, which lost 6 bases and 5 bases, there was a span of 11 bases. The CDR3 DNA sequence: TGTGCCATCAGGAGGGAGGGGGACGAGCAGTACTTC. It yields the protein CAIRREGDEQYF.

The chain couples TRBV5-5 to TRBJ2-5, with D unresolved. The CDR3 is 15 amino acids. CDR1 SGHKS and CDR2 YYEKEE come from the germline V gene (reference sequence). Trimming removed 0 bases at V and 5 bases at J, with 14 bases between. In nucleotides, the CDR3 is TGTGCCAGCAGCTTGGCTCCGTTAGAATCGGAGACCCAGTACTTC. Translating it yields CASSLAPLESETQYF. Variable domain in full (rest from reference TRBV5-5 and TRBJ2-5): DAGVTQSPTHLIKTRGQQVTLRCSPISGHKSVSWYQQVLGQGPQFIFQYYEKEERGRGNFPDRFSARQFPNYSSELNVNALLLGDSALYLCASSLAPLESETQYFGPGTRLLVL.

V and J are TRBV5-5 and TRBJ1-2; a weak D match, TRBD1 (6 bases). With 1 base removed from V and 6 bases from J, the gap between germline ends came to 10 bases. Looked up from germline, CDR1 is SGHKS and CDR2 is YYEKEE (reference sequence). This CDR3 comprises 13 residues. In DNA, the CDR3 is TGTGCCAGCAGCTTGCGGGGGCAGCATGGCTACACCTTC. This encodes CASSLRGQHGYTF.

This sequence joins TRBV9 and TRBJ2-5; 10 nucleotides align to TRBD2. The V and J ends lost 0 bases and 1 base, in that order; junction bases with no gene match: 6. From germline, CDR1 is SGDLS and CDR2 YYNGEE. The CDR3 length is 17 residues. The CDR3 bases are TGTGCCAGCAGCGTAGGGTCTAGCGGGAGTATCCAAGAGACCCAGTACTTC. It is translated as CASSVGSSGSIQETQYF. Supplemented by reference TRBV9 and TRBJ2-5, the full variable domain reads DSGVTQTPKHLITATGQRVTLRCSPRSGDLSVYWYQQSLDQGLQFLIQYYNGEERAKGNILERFSAQQFPDLHSELNLSSLELGDSALYFCASSVGSSGSIQETQYFGPGTRLLVL.

The rearrangement links TRBV18 to TRBJ2-7, with D perhaps being TRBD1 or TRBD2 (5 bases each). The germline CDR1 and CDR2 sequences are KGHSH and LQKENI. Trimming removed 2 bases from V and 0 bases from J, with 14 bases in between. There are 16 residues in the CDR3. The DNA of the CDR3 is TGTGCCAGCTCACCATTTGGGACGAAGAGCTCCTACGAGCAGTACTTC. This translates into CASSPFGTKSSYEQYF.

This clone was seen just once. CDR3: CASSQPQREGLKTQYF. The CDR3 region has the DNA TGTGCCAGCAGCCAACCCCAGCGGGAGGGATTAAAGACCCAGTACTTC. V and J are TRBV28 and TRBJ2-5; 10 bases agree with TRBD2. There are 16 residues in the CDR3. Germline-derived CDR1 and CDR2 are MDHEN and SYDVKM. Losses at the gene ends were 6 bases for V and 6 bases for J; bases not matched to a gene: 13.

The rearrangement links TRBV20-1 to TRBJ2-3; D possibly corresponds to TRBD2 (6 bases). The CDR3 has 11 residues. The V end was cut by 6 bases, the J end by 10 bases, with 14 bases between. The germline gives CDR1 DFQATT, CDR2 SNEGSKA (reference sequence). CDR3 sequence: CSATGVRAQYF. CDR3 coding DNA: TGCAGTGCCACGGGAGTTAGGGCGCAGTATTTT.

This clone has only a few counts. The V and J genes are TRBV2 and TRBJ1-2, with 7 nucleotides matching TRBD1. V lost 6 bases and J lost 8; bases outside the gene matches: 9. Germline loops: CDR1 SNHLY, CDR2 FYNNEI. The CDR3 has 13 amino acids. For the CDR3, the DNA is TGTGCCAGCAGAGGACAGGATCGAGGAGGCTACACCTTC. As protein: CASRGQDRGGYTF.

V gene TRBV28 combines with J gene TRBJ2-7, with 8 bases matching TRBD2. This CDR3 region has 16 residues. The germline V gene encodes CDR1 MDHEN and CDR2 SYDVKM. J was trimmed by 2 bases and V by 6 bases; bases with no gene match: 12. CDR3 residues: CASRGAGGLDPYEQYF. The CDR3 DNA is TGTGCCAGCAGGGGGGCCGGGGGACTAGATCCCTACGAGCAGTACTTC.

V is TRBV4-1 and J is TRBJ1-2, with 8 bases fitting TRBD1. The length of the CDR3 is 16 residues. Germline V CDR1 and CDR2: MGHRA, YSYEKL. V lost 1 base and J lost 6; bases outside the gene matches: 10. The CDR3 sequence is CASSQGTGSVWHGYTF. The CDR3 nucleotides read TGCGCCAGCAGCCAAGGGACAGGGAGTGTTTGGCATGGCTACACCTTC.

This clone was detected a few times. The chain joins TRBV6-6 to TRBJ2-1; D unresolved. Germline values: CDR1 MNHNY, CDR2 SVGAGI (reference sequence). The length of the CDR3 is 15 residues. Deletions cut 5 bases from V and 9 bases from J, with 20 bases between. CDR3 sequence: CASSVEGPGFTEQFF. DNA of the CDR3: TGTGCCAGCAGTGTGGAAGGACCTGGGTTCACTGAGCAGTTCTTC.

This clone was detected only a few times. This chain connects TRBV19 to TRBJ1-2; TRBD1 agrees at 7 bases. J gave up 3 bases and V 5 bases, and 6 bases lay outside the gene matches. Germline CDR1 reads LNHDA; CDR2 reads SQIVND (reference sequence). The CDR3 is 14 amino acids. The CDR3 DNA follows: TGTGCCAGTAGTCCTGACAGGGTGGACTATGGCTACACCTTC. It codes for CASSPDRVDYGYTF. Variable domain in full (rest from reference TRBV19 and TRBJ1-2): DGGITQSPKYLFRKEGQNVTLSCEQNLNHDAMYWYRQDPGQGLRLIYYSQIVNDFQKGDIAEGYSVSREKKESFPLTVTSAQKNPTAFYLCASSPDRVDYGYTFGSGTRLTVV.

This rearrangement joins TRBV5-1 to TRBJ1-1; 9 nucleotides line up with TRBD1. Germline V gene lookup returns CDR1 SGHRS and CDR2 YFSETQ. The CDR3 has 15 residues. The V and J ends lost 4 bases and 4 bases, in that order; junction bases with no gene match: 8. CDR3: CASSMGRGQGTEAFF. CDR3 DNA sequence: TGCGCCAGCAGCATGGGTAGGGGACAGGGCACTGAAGCTTTCTTT.

This chain links TRBV18 with TRBJ1-4; TRBD1 aligns across 7 bases. The CDR3 has 14 residues. V lost 4 bases to trimming and J lost 2 bases; unmatched junction nucleotides: 1. Germline V gene lookup returns CDR1 KGHSH and CDR2 LQKENI. In nucleotides, the CDR3 is TGTGCCAGCTCACGGGACAGTACTAATGAAAAACTGTTTTTT. Translation: CASSRDSTNEKLFF.

The chain links TRBV5-4 to TRBJ1-2; 7 nucleotides line up with TRBD1. Germline-derived CDR1 and CDR2 are SGHNT and YYREEE (reference sequence). V lost 0 bases to trimming and J lost 6 bases; unmatched junction nucleotides: 8. This CDR3 comprises 15 residues. The CDR3 loop is CASSLVGQGGHGYTF. The CDR3 DNA sequence: TGTGCCAGCAGCTTGGTCGGGCAGGGGGGTCATGGCTACACCTTC. Drawing the rest from reference TRBV5-4 and TRBJ1-2, the complete variable domain is ETGVTQSPTHLIKTRGQQVTLRCSSQSGHNTVSWYQQALGQGPQFIFQYYREEENGRGNFPPRFSGLQFPNYSSELNVNALELDDSALYLCASSLVGQGGHGYTFGSGTRLTVV.